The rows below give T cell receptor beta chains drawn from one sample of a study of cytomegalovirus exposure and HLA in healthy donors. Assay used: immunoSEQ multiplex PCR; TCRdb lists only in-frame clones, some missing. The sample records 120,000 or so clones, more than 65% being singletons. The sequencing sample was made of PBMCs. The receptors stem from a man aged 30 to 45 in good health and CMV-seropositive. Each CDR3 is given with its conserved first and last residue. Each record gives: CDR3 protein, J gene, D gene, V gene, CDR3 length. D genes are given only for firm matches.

CDR3: CASSQGVQPGLRWDNEQFF
J: TRBJ2-1
D: TRBD2
V: TRBV4-3
length: 19

CDR3: CASSPAGGPYGYTF
J: TRBJ1-2
D: .
V: TRBV27
length: 14

CDR3: CASSLERYSEKLFF
J: TRBJ1-4
D: .
V: TRBV5-5
length: 14

CDR3: CAGSYGQGDGYTF
J: TRBJ1-2
D: TRBD1
V: TRBV9
length: 13

CDR3: CASSLSPSNEKLFF
J: TRBJ1-4
D: .
V: TRBV5-6
length: 14

CDR3: CASSDRTSSGEAFF
J: TRBJ1-1
D: .
V: TRBV2
length: 14

CDR3: CASSQPRGRGGTEAFF
J: TRBJ1-1
D: TRBD1
V: TRBV28
length: 16

CDR3: CASSETGLPAAGANVLTF
J: TRBJ2-6
D: .
V: TRBV9
length: 18

CDR3: CSARDLEKQYF
J: TRBJ2-7
D: .
V: TRBV20-1
length: 11

CDR3: CASRPAPGTIVYGYTF
J: TRBJ1-2
D: .
V: TRBV7-8
length: 16

CDR3: CASRGAGSTDTQYF
J: TRBJ2-3
D: TRBD2
V: TRBV28
length: 14

CDR3: CASTSPPSGGSNTGELFF
J: TRBJ2-2
D: TRBD2
V: TRBV6-4
length: 18

CDR3: CASSLGAGTVTDTQYF
J: TRBJ2-3
D: TRBD1
V: TRBV7-6
length: 16

CDR3: CASRGGGWASYF
J: TRBJ2-7
D: .
V: TRBV28
length: 12

CDR3: CASGGETQYF
J: TRBJ2-5
D: .
V: TRBV6-5
length: 10

CDR3: CASSPRHRSQETQYF
J: TRBJ2-5
D: .
V: TRBV4-1
length: 15

CDR3: CASSRGSYEQYF
J: TRBJ2-7
D: .
V: TRBV5-1
length: 12

CDR3: CASSVNRDTEAFF
J: TRBJ1-1
D: .
V: TRBV10-1
length: 13

CDR3: CASSLGPTSQETQYF
J: TRBJ2-5
D: .
V: TRBV7-3
length: 15

CDR3: CASSRTGRSGNTIYF
J: TRBJ1-3
D: TRBD1
V: TRBV5-1
length: 15

CDR3: CASSIGQGNEQFF
J: TRBJ2-1
D: TRBD1
V: TRBV6-6
length: 13

CDR3: CASSPTPVAQSYGYTF
J: TRBJ1-2
D: .
V: TRBV4-1
length: 16